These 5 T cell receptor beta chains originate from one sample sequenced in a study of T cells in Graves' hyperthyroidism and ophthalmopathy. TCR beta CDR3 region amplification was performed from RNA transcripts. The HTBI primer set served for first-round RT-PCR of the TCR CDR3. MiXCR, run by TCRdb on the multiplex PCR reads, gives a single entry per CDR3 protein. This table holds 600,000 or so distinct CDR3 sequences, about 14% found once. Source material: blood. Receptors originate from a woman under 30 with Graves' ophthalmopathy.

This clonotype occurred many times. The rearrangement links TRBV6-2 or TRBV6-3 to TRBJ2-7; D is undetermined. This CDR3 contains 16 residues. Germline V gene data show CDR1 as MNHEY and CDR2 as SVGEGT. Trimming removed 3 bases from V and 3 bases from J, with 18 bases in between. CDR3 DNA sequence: TGTGCCAGCAGTTATCCCCCCAGTCCCCTGGGCTACGAGCAGTACTTC. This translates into CASSYPPSPLGYEQYF.

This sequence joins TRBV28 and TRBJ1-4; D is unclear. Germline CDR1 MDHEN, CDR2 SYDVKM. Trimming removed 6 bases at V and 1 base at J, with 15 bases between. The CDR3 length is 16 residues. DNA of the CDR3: TGTGCCAGCAGATCTAGGAGGATCAGAACTAATGAAAAACTGTTTTTT. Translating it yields CASRSRRIRTNEKLFF.

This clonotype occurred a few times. In DNA form, the CDR3 reads TGTGCCAGCAGTGAAGCGCTAGCGGGAGGGTTGATCACAGATACGCAGTATTTT. Translation gives CASSEALAGGLITDTQYF. The chain employs TRBV6-1 and TRBJ2-3, with 12 bases fitting TRBD2. This CDR3 has 18 amino acids. J was trimmed by 2 bases and V by 0 bases; bases with no gene match: 6. The germline CDR1 and CDR2 sequences are MNHNS and SASEGT.

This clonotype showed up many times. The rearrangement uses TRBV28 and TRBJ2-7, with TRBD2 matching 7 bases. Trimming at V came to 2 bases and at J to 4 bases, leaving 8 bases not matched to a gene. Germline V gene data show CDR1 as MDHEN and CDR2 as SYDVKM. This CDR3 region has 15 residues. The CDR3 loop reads CASSLERDLPYEQYF. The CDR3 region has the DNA TGTGCCAGCAGTTTAGAGCGGGATCTGCCATACGAGCAGTACTTC.

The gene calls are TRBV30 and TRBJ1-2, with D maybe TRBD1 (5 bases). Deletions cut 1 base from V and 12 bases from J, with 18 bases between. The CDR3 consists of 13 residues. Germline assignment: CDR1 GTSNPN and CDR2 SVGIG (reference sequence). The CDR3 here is CAWSALDPGRNTF. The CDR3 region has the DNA TGTGCCTGGAGTGCTCTGGACCCAGGGCGTAACACCTTC.